Included here is one TCR beta chain sequence, with context. No antigen is known for it. This entry belongs to a study of T-cell reconstitution after alpha-beta-depleted transplantation in children. Findings and limits, study-wide: By one year post-transplant, T-cell counts and diversity largely arose from T cells that were newly produced. Several hundred expanded graft clones reportedly were the source of alpha-beta T cells about two months after transplant.

Germline V lookup: CDR1 SSHAT, CDR2 FNYEAQ (reference sequence). This CDR3 is 15 amino acids long. Trimming removed 1 base from V and 5 bases from J; junction bases left unmatched: 3. For TCRbeta, the library was prepared with unique molecular identifiers. TCRdb reprocessed the PCR reads via MiXCR and lists one record per CDR3 protein. This sample carries 700,000 to 950,000 distinct CDR3 sequences, roughly 15% of them seen once, and the ten largest clones take under 6%. This chain uses TRBV7-7 with TRBJ2-1, with 9 bases fitting TRBD2. This clonotype was obtained from a male patient aged 10-17 years who had a stem cell transplant for acute lymphoblastic leukemia, so the T cells may come from the graft donor. The material sequenced was PBMCs, mostly from graft donor cells, taken 360 days after TCRalphabeta/CD19-depleted stem cell transplant. The CDR3 sequence: CASSLGLAANNEQFF. CDR3 coding DNA: TGTGCCAGCAGCTTAGGACTAGCGGCAAACAATGAGCAGTTCTTC.